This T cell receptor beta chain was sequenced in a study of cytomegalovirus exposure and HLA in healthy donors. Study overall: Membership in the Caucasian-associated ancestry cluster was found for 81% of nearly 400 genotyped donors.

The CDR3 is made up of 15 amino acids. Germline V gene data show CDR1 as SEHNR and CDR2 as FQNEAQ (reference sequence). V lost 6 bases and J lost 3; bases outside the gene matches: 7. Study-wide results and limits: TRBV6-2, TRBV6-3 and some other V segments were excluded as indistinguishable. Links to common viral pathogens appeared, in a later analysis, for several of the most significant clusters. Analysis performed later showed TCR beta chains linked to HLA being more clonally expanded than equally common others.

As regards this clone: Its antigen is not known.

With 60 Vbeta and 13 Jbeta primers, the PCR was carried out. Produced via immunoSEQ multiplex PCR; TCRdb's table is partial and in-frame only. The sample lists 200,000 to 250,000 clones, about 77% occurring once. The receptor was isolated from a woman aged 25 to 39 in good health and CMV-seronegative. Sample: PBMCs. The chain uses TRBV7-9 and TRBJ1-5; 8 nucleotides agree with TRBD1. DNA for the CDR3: TGTGCCAGCAGTCCTGGACAGGGTCCCAATCAGCCCCAGCATTTT. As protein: CASSPGQGPNQPQHF. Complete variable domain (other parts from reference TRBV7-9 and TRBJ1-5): DTGVSQNPRHKITKRGQNVTFRCDPISEHNRLYWYRQTLGQGPEFLTYFQNEAQLEKSRLLSDRFSAERPKGSFSTLEIQRTEQGDSAMYLCASSPGQGPNQPQHFGDGTRLSIL.